A single sample is the source of the 15 T cell receptor beta chains below, sequenced in a study of OX40 agonist ivuxolimab in advanced cancers. Assay used: immunoSEQ multiplex PCR; TCRdb lists only in-frame clones, some missing. Of under 40,000 clones in the sample, about 90% were seen once. Sequences were derived from CD4+ or CD8+ T cells sorted from blood, sampled in a trial of the OX40 agonist ivuxolimab. The receptor source for this set is an adult with an advanced solid tumor such as melanoma, head and neck, liver or kidney cancer.

The V gene is TRBV5-1, the J gene TRBJ2-7; TRBD1 agrees at 8 bases. This CDR3 is 15 amino acids long. V was pared by 0 bases and J by 3 bases, with 5 bases of the junction left unmatched. Per germline, CDR1 SGHRS and CDR2 YFSETQ. Here the CDR3 reads CASSLAQGVFYEQYF. The CDR3 nucleotides are TGCGCCAGCAGCTTGGCACAGGGGGTGTTCTACGAGCAGTACTTC.

Concerning this clone itself: A much larger clonotype is one base distant, so this may be a read error. The same CDR3 can be traced to other DNA sequences in this sample. The chain is built from TRBV5-6 and TRBJ2-3; D may match TRBD1 or TRBD2 (6 bases each). CDR1 is SGHDT, CDR2 YYEEEE, per germline. The ends were cut back, 2 bases at V and 2 bases at J, with 15 bases in the middle. The length of the CDR3 is 16 residues. CDR3 loop: CASSFGTGDITDTQYF. CDR3 in DNA: TGTGCCAGCAGCTTCGGGACGGGGGACATCACAGATACGCAGTATTTT.

The chain carries TRBV12-5 and TRBJ2-7, with 7 bases identical to TRBD1. This CDR3 contains 15 residues. CDR1 is LGHNT and CDR2 is FRNRAP in the germline V gene. Losses at the gene ends were 5 bases for V and 2 bases for J; bases not matched to a gene: 9. This CDR3 reads CASGPSGTEAYEQYF. The CDR3 region has the DNA TGTGCTAGTGGTCCATCCGGGACAGAGGCCTACGAGCAGTACTTC.

This clone came up a few times. The rearrangement uses TRBV5-4 and TRBJ1-2; 9 positions match TRBD1. J lost 2 bases, V lost 3 bases, and 5 bases had no gene match. Germline CDR1 and CDR2: SGHNT and YYREEE (reference sequence). The CDR3 covers 15 residues. The CDR3 DNA reads TGTGCCAGCAGCTCGTCCGGGACAGGGAACTATGGCTACACCTTC. Protein: CASSSSGTGNYGYTF.

The chain is built from TRBV27 and TRBJ2-5, with TRBD1 identical over 10 bases. Germline V gives CDR1 MNHEY, CDR2 SMNVEV (reference sequence). The CDR3 runs to 16 residues. Trimming cost V 1 base and J 0 bases; bases outside gene matches: 2. CDR3 nucleotides: TGTGCCAGCAGTTTATTGGGACAGGGGCACCAAGAGACCCAGTACTTC. Translating gives CASSLLGQGHQETQYF.

The gene calls are TRBV19 and TRBJ1-2, with a weak D call TRBD1 (6 bases). Germline CDR1 is LNHDA and CDR2 is SQIVND (reference sequence). This CDR3 is 15 amino acids long. Trimming took off 4 bases at V and 4 bases at J, with 16 bases between the two ends. Here the CDR3 reads CASSTTPDRFYGYTF. The CDR3, as DNA: TGTGCCAGTAGTACAACCCCCGACAGGTTCTATGGCTACACCTTC.

The chain carries TRBV5-6 and TRBJ2-7; unclear D gene. The germline CDR1 and CDR2 sequences are SGHDT and YYEEEE. V lost 2 bases and J lost 5, with 11 bases in between. This CDR3 is built from 13 residues. The CDR3: CASSFGQIDEQYF. CDR3 coding DNA: TGTGCCAGCAGCTTTGGCCAGATCGACGAGCAGTACTTC.

The chain couples TRBV13 to TRBJ2-7, with a possible D match to TRBD1 (6 bases). The germline V gene encodes CDR1 PRHDT and CDR2 FYEKMQ (reference sequence). The CDR3 totals 16 residues. The germline V and J ends were trimmed by 2 bases and 6 bases, with 20 bases remaining between them. The DNA of the CDR3 is TGTGCCAGCAGCTTATCGGCAAGGGGGATGTCGGGCGAGCAGTACTTC. Translation: CASSLSARGMSGEQYF. Full variable domain (remainder filled in from reference TRBV13 and TRBJ2-7): AAGVIQSPRHLIKEKRETATLKCYPIPRHDTVYWYQQGPGQDPQFLISFYEKMQSDKGSIPDRFSAQQFSDYHSELNMSSLELGDSALYFCASSLSARGMSGEQYFGPGTRLTVT.

The chain couples TRBV2 to TRBJ2-3; 10 nucleotides align to TRBD2. Germline lookup yields CDR1 SNHLY and CDR2 FYNNEI. The CDR3 has 15 residues. Trimming removed 4 bases from V and 1 base from J; junction bases left unmatched: 2. The chain's CDR3 is CASSVTSGRTDTQYF. The CDR3 nucleotides read TGTGCCAGCAGTGTGACTAGCGGGCGCACAGATACGCAGTATTTT.

The chain links TRBV4-1 to TRBJ1-1; tentative D call: TRBD1 (5 bases). This CDR3 is built from 16 residues. Germline lookup yields CDR1 MGHRA and CDR2 YSYEKL. The V and J ends lost 4 bases and 0 bases respectively, with 15 bases between them. The CDR3 protein is CASSLPMGRLNTEAFF. CDR3 nucleotide sequence: TGCGCCAGCAGCCTCCCTATGGGGCGGCTGAACACTGAAGCTTTCTTT.

The chain is built from TRBV7-6 and TRBJ2-5, with 8 bases fitting TRBD1. J gave up 4 bases and V 3 bases, and 10 bases lay outside the gene matches. This CDR3 comprises 16 residues. Germline-derived CDR1 and CDR2 are SGHVS and FNYEAQ. CDR3 in DNA: TGTGCCAGCAGCTTTCAGGGGGCAGCGTTCCGAGAGACCCAGTACTTC. Translating it yields CASSFQGAAFRETQYF.

CDR3 in amino acids: CASSGGAGQGAFF. The CDR3 DNA follows: TGTGCCAGCAGTGGGGGGGCGGGACAAGGAGCTTTCTTT. The rearrangement joins TRBV6-1 to TRBJ1-1, with D possibly being TRBD1 (6 bases). Deletions cut 4 bases from V and 10 bases from J, with 16 bases between. Germline assignment: CDR1 MNHNS and CDR2 SASEGT. The CDR3 has 13 amino acids.

V and J are TRBV2 and TRBJ2-3; no firm D call. V lost 3 bases and J 0 bases, leaving 10 bases between the germline ends. This CDR3 has 15 residues. Germline V gene sequence: CDR1 SNHLY, CDR2 FYNNEI. The CDR3 DNA follows: TGTGCCAGCAGTGATACACCTTTGAGCACAGATACGCAGTATTTT. Amino acids: CASSDTPLSTDTQYF.

This sequence joins TRBV19 and TRBJ2-7, with D possibly being TRBD2 (6 bases). The CDR3 is 12 amino acids. The V gene lost 5 bases and the J gene lost 7 bases, with 12 bases spanning the gap. The germline V gene encodes CDR1 LNHDA and CDR2 SQIVND (reference sequence). This CDR3 is CASSDEGREQYF. The CDR3 DNA reads as TGTGCCAGTAGTGACGAGGGGAGGGAGCAGTACTTC.

This sequence joins TRBV19 and TRBJ2-7; 10 bases are a match to TRBD1. V was clipped by 10 bases and J by 4 bases; unmatched bases: 7. The CDR3 covers 13 residues. Germline CDR1 LNHDA, CDR2 SQIVND (reference sequence). The CDR3 DNA reads TGTGCCATACAGACAGGGGGCGCTTACGAGCAGTACTTC. It codes for CAIQTGGAYEQYF.